The clone carrying this T cell receptor (beta chain) has just a few counts. Antigen specificity is unknown. J was trimmed by 3 bases and V by 7 bases; bases with no gene match: 9. This CDR3 contains 16 residues. TCRdb analysed the reads with MiXCR anew, one entry per CDR3 protein. The sample includes about 770,000 distinct CDR3 sequences, 25% to 30% of them seen just once. This sample is drawn from a study of T cell repertoires in cytomegalovirus infection. This sequence was found in a human donor in good health (CMV status not recorded). Some clones in this sample may be carry-over from other donors' samples. Source: cultured CD8+ T cells from PBMCs, taken from culture after CMV antigen stimulation. The chain is built from TRBV12-3 or TRBV12-4 and TRBJ1-5, with 10 nucleotides matching TRBD1. CDR3 in DNA: TGTGCCAGCACTAGCCGGGGACAGGGGCTCAATCAGCCCCAGCATTTT. Its translation: CASTSRGQGLNQPQHF.